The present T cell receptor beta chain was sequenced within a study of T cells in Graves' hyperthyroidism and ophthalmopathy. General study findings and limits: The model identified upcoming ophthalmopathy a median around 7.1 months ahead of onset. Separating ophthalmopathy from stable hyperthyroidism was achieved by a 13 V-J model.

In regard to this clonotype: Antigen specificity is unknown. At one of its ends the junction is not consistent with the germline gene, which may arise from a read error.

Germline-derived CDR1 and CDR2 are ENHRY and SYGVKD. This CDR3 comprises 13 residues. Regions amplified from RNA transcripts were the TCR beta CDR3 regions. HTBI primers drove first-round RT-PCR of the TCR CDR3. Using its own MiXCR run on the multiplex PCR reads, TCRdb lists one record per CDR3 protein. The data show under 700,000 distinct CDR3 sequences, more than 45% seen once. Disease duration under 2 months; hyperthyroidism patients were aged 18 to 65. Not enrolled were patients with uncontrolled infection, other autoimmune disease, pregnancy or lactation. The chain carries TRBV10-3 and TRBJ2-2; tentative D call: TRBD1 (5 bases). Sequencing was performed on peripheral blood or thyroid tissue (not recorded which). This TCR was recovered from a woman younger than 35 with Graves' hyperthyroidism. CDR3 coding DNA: TGTGCCAGCAGTTACTCGAAAGGGGAGGAGCTGTTTTTT. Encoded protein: CASSYSKGEELFF.